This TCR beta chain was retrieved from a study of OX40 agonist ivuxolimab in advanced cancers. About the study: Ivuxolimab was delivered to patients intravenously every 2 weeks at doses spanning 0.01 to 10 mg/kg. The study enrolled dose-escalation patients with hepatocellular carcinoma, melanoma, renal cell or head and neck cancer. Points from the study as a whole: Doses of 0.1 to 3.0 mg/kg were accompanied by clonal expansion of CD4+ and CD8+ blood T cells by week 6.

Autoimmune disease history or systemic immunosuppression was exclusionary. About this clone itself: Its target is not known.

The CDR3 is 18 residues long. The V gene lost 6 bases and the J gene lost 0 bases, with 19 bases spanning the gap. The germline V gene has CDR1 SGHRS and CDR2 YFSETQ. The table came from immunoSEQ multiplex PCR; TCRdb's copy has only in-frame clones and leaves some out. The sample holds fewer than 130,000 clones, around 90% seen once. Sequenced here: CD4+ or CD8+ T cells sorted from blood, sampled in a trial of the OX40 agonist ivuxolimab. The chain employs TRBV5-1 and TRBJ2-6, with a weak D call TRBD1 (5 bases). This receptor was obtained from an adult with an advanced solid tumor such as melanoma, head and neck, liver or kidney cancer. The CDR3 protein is CASNVGQGPFSGANVLTF. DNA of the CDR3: TGCGCCAGCAACGTGGGGCAGGGCCCATTCTCTGGGGCCAACGTCCTGACTTTC.